A single sample gave rise to the 7 T cell receptor beta chains below, sequenced in a study of shared clonotypes between healthy human individuals. Only in-frame clones appear in the TCRdb table, and some are missing; sequencing was by immunoSEQ multiplex PCR. Counted here are fewer than 700,000 clones, roughly 79% occurring once; the ten biggest clones make up approximately 12%. Sample: PBMCs. Receptors were obtained from a woman in her forties in good health. Some clones in this sample may be carry-over from other donors' samples.

The chain links TRBV10-2 to TRBJ2-1; 10 positions match TRBD2. The CDR3 is 16 residues long. Germline CDR1 reads WSHSY; CDR2 reads SAAADI. V lost 6 bases, J lost 0 bases, and 5 bases stayed unmatched. CDR3 in DNA: TGCGCCAGCAGCGGACTAGCGGAGCCCTCCTACAATGAGCAGTTCTTC. Its translation: CASSGLAEPSYNEQFF.

The sample holds one count of this clone. The chain links TRBV7-9 to TRBJ1-4; no clear D gene. Germline CDR1 SEHNR, CDR2 FQNEAQ (reference sequence). The CDR3 is 14 amino acids. Trimming took 3 bases from V and 8 from J, leaving 13 bases between them. As DNA, the CDR3 is TGTGCCAGCAGCTTCCCTCAAAAAGGAGAAAAACTGTTTTTT. As protein: CASSFPQKGEKLFF.

This chain connects TRBV4-2 to TRBJ2-1, with a weak D call TRBD2 (6 bases). Germline V CDR1 and CDR2: LGHNA, YNFKEQ. The V gene lost 0 bases and the J gene lost 15 bases, with 27 bases spanning the gap. The CDR3 runs 17 residues. DNA of the CDR3: TGTGCCAGCAGCCAAGATCCGAGACTAGAATTGAGGTCGGGTCTGTTCTTC. Protein product: CASSQDPRLELRSGLFF.

The V call is TRBV14, the J call TRBJ2-5; 15 bases agree with TRBD2. Unmatched junction bases numbered 5, after V lost 3 bases and J lost 6 bases. The CDR3 runs 16 residues. Germline assignment: CDR1 SGHDN and CDR2 FVKESK. CDR3 DNA sequence: TGTGCCAGCAGCCAGAGAGGACTAGCGGGAGGGAAGACCCAGTACTTC. It specifies CASSQRGLAGGKTQYF.

This clone was seen once. The gene calls are TRBV5-1 and TRBJ2-5; D gene uncertain. Per the germline V gene, CDR1 is SGHRS and CDR2 is YFSETQ. This CDR3 has 13 amino acids. The germline V and J ends were trimmed by 2 bases and 1 base, with 6 bases remaining between them. The CDR3 is CASSFSLQETQYF. The CDR3 DNA reads as TGCGCCAGCAGCTTTAGCCTCCAAGAGACCCAGTACTTC.

CDR3 residues: CASSELYRVNTGELFF. CDR3 bases: TGTGCCAGCAGTGAGTTATACAGGGTGAACACCGGGGAGCTGTTTTTT. The chain uses TRBV6-1 and TRBJ2-2; TRBD1 might be the D (6 bases). The ends were cut back, 3 bases at V and 1 base at J, with 12 bases in the middle. CDR3 size: 16 residues. Germline V gene lookup returns CDR1 MNHNS and CDR2 SASEGT.

V is TRBV28 and J is TRBJ2-5; D may be TRBD1 (6 bases). Looked up from germline, CDR1 is MDHEN and CDR2 is SYDVKM. Trimming pared 3 bases from V and 3 bases from J, leaving 17 bases between. The CDR3 length is 16 residues. The DNA of the CDR3 is TGTGCCAGCAGTTTTCTCCGTCGGACAGAGAAAGAGACCCAGTACTTC. Translating it yields CASSFLRRTEKETQYF.